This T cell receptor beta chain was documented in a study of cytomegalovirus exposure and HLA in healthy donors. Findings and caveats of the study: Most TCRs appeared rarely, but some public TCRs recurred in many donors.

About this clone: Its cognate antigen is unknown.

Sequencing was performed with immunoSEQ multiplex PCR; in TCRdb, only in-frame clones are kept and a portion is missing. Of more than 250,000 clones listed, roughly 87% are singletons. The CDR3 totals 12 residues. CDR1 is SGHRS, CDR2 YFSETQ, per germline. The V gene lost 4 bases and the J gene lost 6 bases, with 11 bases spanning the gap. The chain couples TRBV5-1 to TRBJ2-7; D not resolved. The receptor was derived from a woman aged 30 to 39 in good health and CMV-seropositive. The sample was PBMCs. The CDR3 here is CASSRAQTEQYF. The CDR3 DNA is TGCGCCAGCAGCCGTGCGCAGACCGAGCAGTACTTC.